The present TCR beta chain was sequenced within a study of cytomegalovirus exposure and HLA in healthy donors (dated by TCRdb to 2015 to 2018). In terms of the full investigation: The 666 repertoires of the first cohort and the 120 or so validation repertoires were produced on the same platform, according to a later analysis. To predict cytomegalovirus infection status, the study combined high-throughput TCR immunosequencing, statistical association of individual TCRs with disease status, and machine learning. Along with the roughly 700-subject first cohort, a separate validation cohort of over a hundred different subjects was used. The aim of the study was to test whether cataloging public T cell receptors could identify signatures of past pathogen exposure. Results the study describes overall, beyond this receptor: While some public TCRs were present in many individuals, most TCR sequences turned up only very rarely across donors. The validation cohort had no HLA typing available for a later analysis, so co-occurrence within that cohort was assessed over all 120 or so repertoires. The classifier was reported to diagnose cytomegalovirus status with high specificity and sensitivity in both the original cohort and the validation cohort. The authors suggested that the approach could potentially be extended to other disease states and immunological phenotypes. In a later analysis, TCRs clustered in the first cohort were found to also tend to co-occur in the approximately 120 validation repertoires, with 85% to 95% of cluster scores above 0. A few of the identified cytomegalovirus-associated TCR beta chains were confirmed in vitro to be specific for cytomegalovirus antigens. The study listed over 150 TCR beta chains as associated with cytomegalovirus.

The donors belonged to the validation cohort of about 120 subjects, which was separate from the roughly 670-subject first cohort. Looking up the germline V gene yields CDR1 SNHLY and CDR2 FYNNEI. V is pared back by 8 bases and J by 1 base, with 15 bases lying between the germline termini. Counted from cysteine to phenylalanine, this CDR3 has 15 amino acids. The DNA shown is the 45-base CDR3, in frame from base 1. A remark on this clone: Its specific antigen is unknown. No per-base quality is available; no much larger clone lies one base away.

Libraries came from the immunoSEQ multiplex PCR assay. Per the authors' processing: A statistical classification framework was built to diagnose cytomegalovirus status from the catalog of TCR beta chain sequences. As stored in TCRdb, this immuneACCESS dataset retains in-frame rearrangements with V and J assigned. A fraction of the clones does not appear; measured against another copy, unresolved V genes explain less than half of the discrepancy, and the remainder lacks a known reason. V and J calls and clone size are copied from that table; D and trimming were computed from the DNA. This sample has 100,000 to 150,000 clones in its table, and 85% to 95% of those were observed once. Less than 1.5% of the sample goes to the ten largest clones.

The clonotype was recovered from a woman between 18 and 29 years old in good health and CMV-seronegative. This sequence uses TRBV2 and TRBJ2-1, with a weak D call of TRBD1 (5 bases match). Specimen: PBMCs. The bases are TGTGCCAGCCAGCCGGCCACAGGTTCCTACAATGAGCAGTTCTTC. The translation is CASQPATGSYNEQFF.